This is a list of T cell receptor beta chains from one sample in a study of blood T cell repertoires in COVID-19. Profiling relied on immunoSEQ multiplex PCR, and the TCRdb table lists in-frame clones only, not all of them. The data show about 200,000 clones, 84% seen once. The sample comprised peripheral blood. These receptors were collected from a woman between 65 and 79 years old with active or convalescent COVID-19. CDR3s include the opening cysteine and the closing phenylalanine or tryptophan. Fields, in order: D gene, clone size, J gene, V gene, CDR3 DNA, CDR3 protein. The D gene is left open where the match is weak. Clone size is not always given. Where it is, it says once, few, many or a class for expanded clones.

TRBD2 NA TRBJ2-2 TRBV10-2 TGCGCCAGCAGTGGTCTAGCGGTTCAACCTACCGGGGAGCTGTTTTTT CASSGLAVQPTGELFF
NA NA TRBJ2-7 TRBV6-2/TRBV6-3 TGTGCCAGCAGCCCACACCCCCCGACTAGTGCCTACGAGCAGTACTTC CASSPHPPTSAYEQYF
NA once TRBJ2-5 TRBV20-1 TGCAGTGTCCAAACGCGGGAGACCCAGTACTTC CSVQTRETQYF
NA NA TRBJ1-5 TRBV5-5 TGTGCCAGCAGCACCTTGGAGACAGGAACCCATCAGCCCCAGCATTTT CASSTLETGTHQPQHF
TRBD2 NA TRBJ2-1 TRBV6-2/TRBV6-3 TGTGCCAGCAGTCTAGCCGGACTAGGAGGTAATGAGCAGTTCTTC CASSLAGLGGNEQFF
TRBD2 NA TRBJ2-1 TRBV7-9 TGTGCCAGCAGCTTAAGTGTGGGGCGGGAGGGCCCGTCCTACAATGAGCAGTTCTTC CASSLSVGREGPSYNEQFF
NA NA TRBJ2-7 TRBV27 TGTGCCAGCAGTCGTAGGGGCGAGCAGTACTTC CASSRRGEQYF
NA NA TRBJ2-7 TRBV5-6 TGTGCCAGCAGCTTCTGGGCCCTGGACTGGCTGGGGGAGCAGTACTTC CASSFWALDWLGEQYF
TRBD2 NA TRBJ2-7 TRBV28 TGTGCCAGCACTTCCTGGACTAGCGGGAGTAGAAACGAGCAGTACTTC CASTSWTSGSRNEQYF
TRBD1 NA TRBJ2-3 TRBV10-3 TGTGCCATCAGAACGGACAGGGGGGGCACAGATACGCAGTATTTT CAIRTDRGGTDTQYF
NA NA TRBJ2-5 TRBV4-1 TGCGCCAGCAGCCAAGAAGGGGATATAAGGCTCCAAGAGACCCAGTACTTC CASSQEGDIRLQETQYF
TRBD2 NA TRBJ2-1 TRBV15 TGTGCCACCAGCAGAGTTCGGCCCCTACTAGCGGGAGGCTCTGAGCAGTTCTTC CATSRVRPLLAGGSEQFF
TRBD2 NA TRBJ2-1 TRBV15 TGTGCCACCAGCAGAGAGGCGACGGGAGGGGGCAATGAGCAGTTCTTC CATSREATGGGNEQFF
TRBD2 once TRBJ2-1 TRBV24-1 TGTGCCACCAGTCGGACTAGCGGGACCTACAATGAGCAGTTCTTC CATSRTSGTYNEQFF
NA once TRBJ1-4 TRBV5-1 TGCGCCAGCAGCTTGGGAGCCGGCGGGGGGAAAAAACTGTTTTTT CASSLGAGGGKKLFF
TRBD1 NA TRBJ2-1 TRBV18 TGTGCCAGCTCGCCGATCCCGGGACAGGGCTACAATGAGCAGTTCTTC CASSPIPGQGYNEQFF
NA NA TRBJ2-3 TRBV6-5 TGTGCCAGCAGTTACTCGCTAGCGTCGAGCACAGATACGCAGTATTTT CASSYSLASSTDTQYF
TRBD2 few TRBJ2-2 TRBV11-1 TGTGCCAGCACCAAAACTAGCGTCTTCGGGGAGCTGTTTTTT CASTKTSVFGELFF
TRBD1 few TRBJ2-7 TRBV3-1/TRBV3-2 TGTGCCAGCAGCCACCAAGGGCCAGGGGGATCCTACGAGCAGTACTTC CASSHQGPGGSYEQYF
TRBD1 NA TRBJ2-5 TRBV28 TGTGCCAGCAGTTCCTCACTCCGGGACAGGAAAGAGACCCAGTACTTC CASSSSLRDRKETQYF